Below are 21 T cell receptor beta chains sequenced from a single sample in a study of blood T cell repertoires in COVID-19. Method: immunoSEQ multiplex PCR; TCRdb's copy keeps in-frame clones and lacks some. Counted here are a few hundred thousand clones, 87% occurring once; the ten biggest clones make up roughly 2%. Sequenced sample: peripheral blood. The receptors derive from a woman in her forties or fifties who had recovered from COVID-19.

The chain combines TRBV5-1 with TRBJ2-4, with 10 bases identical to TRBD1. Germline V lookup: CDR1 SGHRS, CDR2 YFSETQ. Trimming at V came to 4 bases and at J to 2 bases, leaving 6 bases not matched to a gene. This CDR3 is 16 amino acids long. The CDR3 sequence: CASSLGQGVTKNIQYF. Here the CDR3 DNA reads TGCGCCAGCAGCCTCGGACAGGGGGTTACCAAAAACATTCAGTACTTC.

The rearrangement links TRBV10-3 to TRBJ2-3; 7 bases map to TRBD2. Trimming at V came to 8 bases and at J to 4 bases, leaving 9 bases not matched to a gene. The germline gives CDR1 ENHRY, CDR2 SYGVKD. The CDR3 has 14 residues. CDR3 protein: CAIAGDYRADTQYF. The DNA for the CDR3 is TGTGCCATCGCGGGAGACTATAGGGCAGATACGCAGTATTTT.

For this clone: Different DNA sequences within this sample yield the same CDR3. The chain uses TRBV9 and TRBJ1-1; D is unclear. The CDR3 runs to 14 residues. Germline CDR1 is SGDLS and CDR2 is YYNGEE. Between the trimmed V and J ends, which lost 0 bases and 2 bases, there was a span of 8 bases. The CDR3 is CASSVGGVNTEAFF. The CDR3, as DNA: TGTGCCAGCAGCGTAGGAGGAGTAAACACTGAAGCTTTCTTT.

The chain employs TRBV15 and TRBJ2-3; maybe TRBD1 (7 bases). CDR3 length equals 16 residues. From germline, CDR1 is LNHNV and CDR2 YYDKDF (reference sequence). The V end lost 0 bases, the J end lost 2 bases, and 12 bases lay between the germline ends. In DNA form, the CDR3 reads TGTGCCACCAGCAGAGAGCGGGACAGATACACAGATACGCAGTATTTT. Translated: CATSRERDRYTDTQYF.

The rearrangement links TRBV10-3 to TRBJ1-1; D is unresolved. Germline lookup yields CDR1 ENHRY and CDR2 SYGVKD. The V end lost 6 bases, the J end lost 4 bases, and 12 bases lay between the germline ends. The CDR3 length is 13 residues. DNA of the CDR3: TGTGCCATCAGCAGGCCTGAGTCCACTGAAGCTTTCTTT. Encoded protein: CAISRPESTEAFF.

The CDR3 DNA reads TGTGCCAGCAGCTCCCAGGAATTGGCGGGGTCCACAGATACGCAGTATTTT. This encodes CASSSQELAGSTDTQYF. V and J are TRBV7-2 and TRBJ2-3; D perhaps matches TRBD2 (6 bases). Germline V gene lookup returns CDR1 SGHTA and CDR2 FQGNSA. The length of the CDR3 is 17 residues. The V gene lost 4 bases and the J gene lost 2 bases, with 19 bases spanning the gap. The entire variable domain, with the rest obtained from reference TRBV7-2 and TRBJ2-3, is as follows: GAGVSQSPSNKVTEKGKDVELRCDPISGHTALYWYRQSLGQGLEFLIYFQGNSAPDKSGLPSDRFSAERTGGSVSTLTIQRTQQEDSAVYLCASSSQELAGSTDTQYFGPGTRLTVL.

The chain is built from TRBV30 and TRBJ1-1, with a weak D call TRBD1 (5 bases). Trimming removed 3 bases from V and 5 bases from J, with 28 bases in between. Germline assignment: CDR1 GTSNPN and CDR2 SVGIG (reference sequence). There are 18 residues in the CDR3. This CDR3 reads CAWRFLRGGSVSETEAFF. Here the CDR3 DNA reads TGTGCCTGGAGGTTCCTCCGGGGGGGGTCCGTGTCGGAGACTGAAGCTTTCTTT.

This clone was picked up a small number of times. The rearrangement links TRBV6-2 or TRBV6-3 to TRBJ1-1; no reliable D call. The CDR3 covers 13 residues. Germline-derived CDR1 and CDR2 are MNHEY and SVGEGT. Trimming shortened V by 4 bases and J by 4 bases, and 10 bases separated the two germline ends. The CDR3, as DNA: TGTGCCAGCAGTTCTACCCTGCCCACTGAAGCTTTCTTT. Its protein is CASSSTLPTEAFF.

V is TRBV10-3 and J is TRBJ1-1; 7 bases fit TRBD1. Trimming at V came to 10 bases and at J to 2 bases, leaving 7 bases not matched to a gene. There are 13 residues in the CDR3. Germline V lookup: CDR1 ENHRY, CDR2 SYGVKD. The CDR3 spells CATNGQANTEAFF. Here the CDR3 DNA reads TGTGCCACGAACGGACAGGCCAACACTGAAGCTTTCTTT.

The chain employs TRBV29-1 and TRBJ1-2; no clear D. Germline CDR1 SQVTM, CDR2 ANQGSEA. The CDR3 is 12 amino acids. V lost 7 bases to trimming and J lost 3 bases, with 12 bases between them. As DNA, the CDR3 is TGCAGCGCTGACGGTTCTTACTATGGCTACACCTTC. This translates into CSADGSYYGYTF.

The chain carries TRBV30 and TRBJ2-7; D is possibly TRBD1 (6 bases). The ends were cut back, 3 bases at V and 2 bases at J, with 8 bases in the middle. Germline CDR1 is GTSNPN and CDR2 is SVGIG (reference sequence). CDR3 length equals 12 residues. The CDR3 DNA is TGTGCCTGGAGCGCAGGGGCCTACGAGCAGTACTTC. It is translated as CAWSAGAYEQYF.

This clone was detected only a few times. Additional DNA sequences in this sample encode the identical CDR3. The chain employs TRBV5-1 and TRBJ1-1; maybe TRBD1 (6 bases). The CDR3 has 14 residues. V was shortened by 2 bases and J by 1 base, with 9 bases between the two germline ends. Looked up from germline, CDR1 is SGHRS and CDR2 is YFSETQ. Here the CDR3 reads CASSLQGGNTEAFF. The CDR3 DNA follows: TGCGCCAGCAGCTTACAGGGCGGGAACACTGAAGCTTTCTTT.

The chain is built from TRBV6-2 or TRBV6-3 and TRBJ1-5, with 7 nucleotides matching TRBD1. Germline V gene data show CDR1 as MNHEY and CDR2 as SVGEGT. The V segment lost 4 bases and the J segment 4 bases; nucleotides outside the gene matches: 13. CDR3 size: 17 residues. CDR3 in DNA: TGTGCCAGCAGTTCCCCCATCAGGACAGGACTTAATCAGCCCCAGCATTTT. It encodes CASSSPIRTGLNQPQHF.

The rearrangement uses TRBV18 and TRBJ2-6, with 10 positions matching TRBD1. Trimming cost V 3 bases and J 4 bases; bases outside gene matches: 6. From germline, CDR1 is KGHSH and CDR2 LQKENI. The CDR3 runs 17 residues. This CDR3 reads CASSPRQGAEGANVLTF. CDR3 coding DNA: TGTGCCAGCTCACCGAGACAGGGGGCGGAAGGGGCCAACGTCCTGACTTTC.

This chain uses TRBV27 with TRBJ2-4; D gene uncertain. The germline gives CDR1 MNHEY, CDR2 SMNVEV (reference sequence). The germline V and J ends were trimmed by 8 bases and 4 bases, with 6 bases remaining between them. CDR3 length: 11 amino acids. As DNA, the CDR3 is TGTGCCAGCTCCTCGAAAAACATTCAGTACTTC. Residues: CASSSKNIQYF.

CDR3 sequence: CASSYQGNEKLFF. As DNA, the CDR3 is TGCGCCAGCAGTTACCAGGGAAATGAAAAACTGTTTTTT. The chain employs TRBV5-1 and TRBJ1-4, with D maybe TRBD1 (5 bases). CDR1 and CDR2 from the germline V gene are SGHRS and YFSETQ. Trimming pared 5 bases from V and 5 bases from J, leaving 10 bases between. The CDR3 is 13 amino acids. Based on the CDR3 plus reference TRBV5-1 and TRBJ1-4, the full variable domain is KAGVTQTPRYLIKTRGQQVTLSCSPISGHRSVSWYQQTPGQGLQFLFEYFSETQRNKGNFPGRFSGRQFSNSRSEMNVSTLELGDSALYLCASSYQGNEKLFFGSGTQLSVL.

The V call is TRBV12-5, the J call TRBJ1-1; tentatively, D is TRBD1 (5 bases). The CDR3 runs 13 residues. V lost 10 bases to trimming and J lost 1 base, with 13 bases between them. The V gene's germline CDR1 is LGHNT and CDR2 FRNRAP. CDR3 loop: CATDSHENTEAFF. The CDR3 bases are TGTGCTACAGACAGCCACGAGAACACTGAAGCTTTCTTT.

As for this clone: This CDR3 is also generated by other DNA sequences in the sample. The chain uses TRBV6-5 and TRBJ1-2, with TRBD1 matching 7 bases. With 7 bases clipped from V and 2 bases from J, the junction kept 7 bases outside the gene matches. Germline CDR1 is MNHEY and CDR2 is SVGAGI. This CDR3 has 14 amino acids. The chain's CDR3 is CASTRQGGNYGYTF. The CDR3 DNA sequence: TGTGCCAGCACCAGACAGGGCGGAAACTATGGCTACACCTTC.

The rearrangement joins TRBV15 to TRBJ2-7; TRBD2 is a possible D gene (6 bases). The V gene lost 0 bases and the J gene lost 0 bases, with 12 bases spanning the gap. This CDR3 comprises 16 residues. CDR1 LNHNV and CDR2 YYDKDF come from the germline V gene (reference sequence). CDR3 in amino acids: CATSRDGAGVSYEQYF. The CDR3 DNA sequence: TGTGCCACCAGCAGAGACGGAGCGGGTGTCTCCTACGAGCAGTACTTC.

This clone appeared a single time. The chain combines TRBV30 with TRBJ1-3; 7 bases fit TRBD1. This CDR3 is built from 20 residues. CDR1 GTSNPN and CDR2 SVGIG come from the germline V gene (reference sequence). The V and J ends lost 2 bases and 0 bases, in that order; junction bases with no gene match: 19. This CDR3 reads CAWSRDSSTASVLSGNTIYF. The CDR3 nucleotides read TGTGCCTGGAGTAGGGACAGCTCGACCGCTTCAGTTCTCTCTGGAAACACCATATATTTT. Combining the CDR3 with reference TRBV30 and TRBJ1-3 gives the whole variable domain SQTIHQWPATLVQPVGSPLSLECTVEGTSNPNLYWYRQAAGRGLQLLFYSVGIGQISSEVPQNLSASRPQDRQFILSSKKLLLSDSGFYLCAWSRDSSTASVLSGNTIYFGEGSWLTVV.

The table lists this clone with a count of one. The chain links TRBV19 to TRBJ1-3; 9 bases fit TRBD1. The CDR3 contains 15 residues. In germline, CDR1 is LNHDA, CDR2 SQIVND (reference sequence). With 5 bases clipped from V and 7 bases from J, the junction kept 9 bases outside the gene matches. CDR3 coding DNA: TGTGCCAGTAGTCCCAGGGACAGGGTCGGCAACACCATATATTTT. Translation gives CASSPRDRVGNTIYF. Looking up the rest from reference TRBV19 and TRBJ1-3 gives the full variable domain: DGGITQSPKYLFRKEGQNVTLSCEQNLNHDAMYWYRQDPGQGLRLIYYSQIVNDFQKGDIAEGYSVSREKKESFPLTVTSAQKNPTAFYLCASSPRDRVGNTIYFGEGSWLTVV.